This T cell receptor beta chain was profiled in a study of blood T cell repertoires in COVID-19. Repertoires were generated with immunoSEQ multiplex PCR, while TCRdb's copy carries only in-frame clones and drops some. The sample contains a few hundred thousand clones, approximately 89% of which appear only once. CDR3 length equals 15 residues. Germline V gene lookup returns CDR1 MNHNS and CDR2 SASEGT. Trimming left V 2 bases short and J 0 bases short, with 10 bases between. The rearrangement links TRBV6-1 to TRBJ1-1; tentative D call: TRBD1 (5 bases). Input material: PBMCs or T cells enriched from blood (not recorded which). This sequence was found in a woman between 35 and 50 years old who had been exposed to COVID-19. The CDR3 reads CASSEPWGMNTEAFF. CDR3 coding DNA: TGTGCCAGCAGTGAACCGTGGGGCATGAACACTGAAGCTTTCTTT.